This TCR beta chain was sequenced in a study of blood T cell repertoires in COVID-19. The wider study: Whether acute or convalescent, the COVID-19 samples came from the United States, Italy and Spain. Nucleic acid was either cDNA or gDNA, and it came from T cells, B-cell-depleted T cells, or PBMCs.

Repertoires were generated with immunoSEQ multiplex PCR, while TCRdb's copy carries only in-frame clones and drops some. The sample carries 150,000 or so clones, around 84% recorded once. The ends lost 4 bases at V and 5 bases at J; junction bases unmatched: 6. In germline, CDR1 is SGHRS, CDR2 YFSETQ. The CDR3 runs to 15 residues. Seattle patient enrollment occurred during active infection, with longitudinal follow-up thereafter. This sequence was found in a woman aged 45-60 years with COVID-19, enrolled during active disease. The specimen sequenced was peripheral blood. The chain recombines TRBV5-1 with TRBJ2-5; 12 bases are shared with TRBD2. CDR3 region: CASSQGTSGWETQYF. In DNA, the CDR3 is TGCGCCAGCAGCCAAGGGACTAGCGGGTGGGAGACCCAGTACTTC. Full variable domain (rest looked up from reference TRBV5-1 and TRBJ2-5): KAGVTQTPRYLIKTRGQQVTLSCSPISGHRSVSWYQQTPGQGLQFLFEYFSETQRNKGNFPGRFSGRQFSNSRSEMNVSTLELGDSALYLCASSQGTSGWETQYFGPGTRLLVL.